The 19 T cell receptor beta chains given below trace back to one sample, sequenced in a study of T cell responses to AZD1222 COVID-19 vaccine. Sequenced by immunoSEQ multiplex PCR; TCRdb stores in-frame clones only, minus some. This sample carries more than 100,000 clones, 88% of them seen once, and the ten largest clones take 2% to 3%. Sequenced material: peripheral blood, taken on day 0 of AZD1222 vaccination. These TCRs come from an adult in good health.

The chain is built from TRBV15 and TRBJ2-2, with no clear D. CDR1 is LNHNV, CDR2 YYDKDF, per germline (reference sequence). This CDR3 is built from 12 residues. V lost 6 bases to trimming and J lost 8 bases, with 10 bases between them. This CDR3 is CATSSPRGELFF. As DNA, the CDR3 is TGTGCCACCAGTTCCCCGAGAGGGGAGCTGTTTTTT.

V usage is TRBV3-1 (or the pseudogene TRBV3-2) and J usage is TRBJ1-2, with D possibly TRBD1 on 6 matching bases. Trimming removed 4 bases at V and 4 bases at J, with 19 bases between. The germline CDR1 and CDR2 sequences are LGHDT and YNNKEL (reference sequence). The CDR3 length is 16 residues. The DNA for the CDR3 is TGTGCCAGCAGCCCAAGAAGCCGGGGGGCGACCTATGGCTACACCTTC. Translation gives CASSPRSRGATYGYTF.

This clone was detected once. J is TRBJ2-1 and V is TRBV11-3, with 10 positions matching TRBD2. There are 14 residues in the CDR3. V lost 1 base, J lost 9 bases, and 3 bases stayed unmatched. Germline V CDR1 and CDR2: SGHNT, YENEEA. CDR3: CASSLASGSSEQFF. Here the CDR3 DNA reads TGTGCCAGCAGCTTAGCTAGCGGGAGTAGTGAGCAGTTCTTC.

This CDR3 is CASSYTQGRGETQYF. The DNA of the CDR3 is TGTGCCAGCAGTTATACACAGGGTCGGGGAGAGACCCAGTACTTC. The V and J genes are TRBV6-6 and TRBJ2-5; possibly TRBD1 for D (6 bases). The CDR3 loop spans 15 amino acids. Germline V gene sequence: CDR1 MNHNY, CDR2 SVGAGI (reference sequence). The V and J ends lost 3 bases and 4 bases respectively, with 15 bases between them.

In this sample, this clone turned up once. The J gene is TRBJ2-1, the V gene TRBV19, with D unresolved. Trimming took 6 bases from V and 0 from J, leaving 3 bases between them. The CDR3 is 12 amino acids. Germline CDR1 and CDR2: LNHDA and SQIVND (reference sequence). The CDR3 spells CASSPSYNEQFF. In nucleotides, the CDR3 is TGTGCCAGTAGCCCCTCCTACAATGAGCAGTTCTTC.

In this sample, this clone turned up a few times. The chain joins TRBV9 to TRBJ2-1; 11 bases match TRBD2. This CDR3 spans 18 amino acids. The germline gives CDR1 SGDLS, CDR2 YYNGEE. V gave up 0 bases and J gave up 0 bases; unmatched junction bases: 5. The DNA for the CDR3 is TGTGCCAGCAGCGTAGTAGGGACTAGCGGTTTCTCCTACAATGAGCAGTTCTTC. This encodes CASSVVGTSGFSYNEQFF.

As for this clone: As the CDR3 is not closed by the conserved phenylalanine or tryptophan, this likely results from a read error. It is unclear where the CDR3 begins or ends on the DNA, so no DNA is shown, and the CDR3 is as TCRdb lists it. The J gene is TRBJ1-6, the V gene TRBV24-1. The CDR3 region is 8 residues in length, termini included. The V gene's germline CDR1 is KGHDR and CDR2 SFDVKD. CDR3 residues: CATSDLHR.

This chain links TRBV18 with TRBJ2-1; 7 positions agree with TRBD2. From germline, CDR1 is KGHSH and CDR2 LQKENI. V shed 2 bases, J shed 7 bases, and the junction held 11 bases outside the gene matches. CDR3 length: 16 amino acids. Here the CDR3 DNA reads TGTGCCAGCTCACCAGCTGGGGGGAGGGCCTCGAATGAGCAGTTCTTC. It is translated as CASSPAGGRASNEQFF.

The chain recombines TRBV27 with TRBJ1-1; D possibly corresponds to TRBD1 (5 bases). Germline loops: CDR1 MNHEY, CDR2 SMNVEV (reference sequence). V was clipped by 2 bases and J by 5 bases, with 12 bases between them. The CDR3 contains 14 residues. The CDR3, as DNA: TGTGCCAGCAGTTTACAGGGCCCAGGGACTGAAGCTTTCTTT. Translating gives CASSLQGPGTEAFF.

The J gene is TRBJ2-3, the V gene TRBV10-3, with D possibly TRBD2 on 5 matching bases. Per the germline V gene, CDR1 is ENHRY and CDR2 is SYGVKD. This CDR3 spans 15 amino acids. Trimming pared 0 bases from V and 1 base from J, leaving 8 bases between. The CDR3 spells CAISESRVRTDTQYF. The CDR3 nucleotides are TGTGCCATCAGTGAGTCGAGGGTGCGCACAGATACGCAGTATTTT.

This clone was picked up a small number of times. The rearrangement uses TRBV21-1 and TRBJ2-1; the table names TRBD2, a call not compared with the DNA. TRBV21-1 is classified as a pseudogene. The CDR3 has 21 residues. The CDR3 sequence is CASSKASGRSLVHCSYNEQFF. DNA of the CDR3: TGTGCCAGCAGCAAAGCTAGCGGGAGGTCCCTAGTACATTGCTCCTACAATGAGCAGTTCTTC.

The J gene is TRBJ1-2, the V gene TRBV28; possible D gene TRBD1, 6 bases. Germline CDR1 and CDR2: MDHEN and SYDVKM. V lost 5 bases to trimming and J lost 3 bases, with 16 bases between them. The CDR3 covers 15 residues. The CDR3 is CASSTPGGPDYGYTF. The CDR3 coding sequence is TGTGCCAGCAGTACCCCCGGGGGGCCAGACTATGGCTACACCTTC.

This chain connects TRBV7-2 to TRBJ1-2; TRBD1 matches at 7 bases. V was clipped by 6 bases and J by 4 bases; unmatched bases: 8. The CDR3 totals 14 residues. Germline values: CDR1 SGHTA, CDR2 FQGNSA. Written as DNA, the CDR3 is TGTGCCAGCAGGCCTCCCGGGACAGTCTATGGCTACACCTTC. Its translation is CASRPPGTVYGYTF. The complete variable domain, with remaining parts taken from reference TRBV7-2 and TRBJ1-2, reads GAGVSQSPSNKVTEKGKDVELRCDPISGHTALYWYRQSLGQGLEFLIYFQGNSAPDKSGLPSDRFSAERTGGSVSTLTIQRTQQEDSAVYLCASRPPGTVYGYTFGSGTRLTVV.

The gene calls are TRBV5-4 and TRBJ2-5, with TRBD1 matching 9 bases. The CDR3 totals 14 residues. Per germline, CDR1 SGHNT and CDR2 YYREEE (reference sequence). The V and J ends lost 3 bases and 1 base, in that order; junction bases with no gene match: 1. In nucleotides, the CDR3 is TGTGCCAGCAGCTCGGGACAGGGCCAAGAGACCCAGTACTTC. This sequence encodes CASSSGQGQETQYF.

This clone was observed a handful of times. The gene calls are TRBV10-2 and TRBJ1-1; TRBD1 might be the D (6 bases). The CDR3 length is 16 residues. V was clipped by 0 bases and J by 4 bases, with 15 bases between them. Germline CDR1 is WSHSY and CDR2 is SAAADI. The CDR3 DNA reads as TGCGCCAGCAGTGAGTCTGGGGGGCGGGGGGGCACTGAAGCTTTCTTT. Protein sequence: CASSESGGRGGTEAFF.

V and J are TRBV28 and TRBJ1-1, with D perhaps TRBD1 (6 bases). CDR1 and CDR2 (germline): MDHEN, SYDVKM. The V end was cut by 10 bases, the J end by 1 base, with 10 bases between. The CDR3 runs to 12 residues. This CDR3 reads CATLGQNTEAFF. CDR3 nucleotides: TGTGCCACCCTGGGACAGAACACTGAAGCTTTCTTT.

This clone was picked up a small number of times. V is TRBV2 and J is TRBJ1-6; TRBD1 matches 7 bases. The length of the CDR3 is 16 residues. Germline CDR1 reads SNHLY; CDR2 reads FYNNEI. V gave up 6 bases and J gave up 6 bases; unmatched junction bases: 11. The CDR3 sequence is CASRKQGTELNSPLHF. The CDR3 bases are TGTGCCAGCAGAAAACAAGGGACAGAACTTAATTCACCCCTCCACTTT.

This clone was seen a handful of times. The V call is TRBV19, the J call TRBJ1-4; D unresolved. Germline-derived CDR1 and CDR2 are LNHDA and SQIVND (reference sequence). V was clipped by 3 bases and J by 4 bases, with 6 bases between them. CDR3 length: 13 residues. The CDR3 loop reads CASSIQFNEKLFF. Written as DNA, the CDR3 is TGTGCCAGTAGTATCCAATTTAATGAAAAACTGTTTTTT.

The CDR3 DNA reads as TGTGCCAGCAGGAATAGACAGGGCTATGGCTACACCTTC. It is translated as CASRNRQGYGYTF. The rearrangement joins TRBV27 to TRBJ1-2, with TRBD1 identical over 7 bases. V shed 6 bases and J 4 bases; nucleotides not matched to a gene: 5. The CDR3 runs to 13 residues. Germline CDR1 and CDR2: MNHEY and SMNVEV (reference sequence).